Shown below are 4 T cell receptor beta chains from a single sample sequenced in a study of regulatory T cells in long-lasting Graves disease. Time point specified: persistent/refractory GD, antithyroid drugs over 5 years with positive TRAb. Generation of the TCR library employed RNA extracted from PBMCs. Sequencing libraries for TCR beta were prepared with iRepertoire HTBI primers and Arm-PCR of CDR3 regions. TCRdb itself ran the multiplex PCR reads through MiXCR, one entry per CDR3 protein. The sample has about 340,000 distinct CDR3 sequences; 15% to 20% are singletons. Sequenced here: peripheral blood mononuclear cells (PBMCs), sampled when the disease was refractory, from a patient treated with antithyroid drugs. Receptor source: a female donor with Graves disease.

This clonotype came up many times. V is TRBV27 and J is TRBJ1-2, with 7 bases that match TRBD1. CDR3 length equals 13 residues. V shed 3 bases, J shed 6 bases, and the junction held 4 bases outside the gene matches. CDR1 and CDR2 from the germline V gene are MNHEY and SMNVEV (reference sequence). Here the CDR3 reads CASSFHRGDGYTF. DNA of the CDR3: TGTGCCAGCAGTTTTCACAGGGGAGATGGCTACACCTTC.

This clonotype was counted ten times or more. The chain carries TRBV7-9 and TRBJ1-2, with D perhaps matching TRBD1 (6 bases). The CDR3 totals 15 residues. Germline V gene sequence: CDR1 SEHNR, CDR2 FQNEAQ (reference sequence). V lost 6 bases and J 0 bases, leaving 14 bases between the germline ends. The CDR3 DNA follows: TGTGCCAGCAGTTCCTCACGACAGGCTAACTATGGCTACACCTTC. As protein: CASSSSRQANYGYTF.

The J gene is TRBJ2-7, the V gene TRBV4-2; the D is unclear. The CDR3 extends over 15 amino acids. The V and J ends lost 1 base and 3 bases respectively, with 13 bases between them. Germline CDR1 LGHNA, CDR2 YNFKEQ. In DNA, the CDR3 is TGTGCCAGCAGCCAAGGGGATACCTCCTTCTACGAGCAGTACTTC. This codes for CASSQGDTSFYEQYF.

This clonotype was seen many times. V gene TRBV29-1 combines with J gene TRBJ2-7; 7 bases are shared with TRBD1. The CDR3 consists of 13 residues. The germline V gene encodes CDR1 SQVTM and CDR2 ANQGSEA. The ends lost 4 bases at V and 4 bases at J; junction bases unmatched: 7. The CDR3 sequence: CSVGLRTGYEQYF. The CDR3 DNA follows: TGCAGCGTTGGGCTCCGGACAGGATACGAGCAGTACTTC.